The present entry profiles one T cell receptor (beta chain) with its context. Methods used by the authors: From reference gene primer amplification, estimates of nucleated cell counts were derived. Using immunoSEQ multiplex PCR, the repertoire was profiled, and TCRdb retains in-frame clones only, with some absent. Clone size and the V and J calls come from that table; the DNA yielded D and trimming. The sample holds almost 400,000 clones; nearly 90% are singletons and the top ten take 1.5% to 2%. This entry is derived from a study of blood T cell repertoires in COVID-19. After removal of 2 bases from V and 4 bases from J, the junction contained 7 bases not matched to a gene. Germline V gene data show CDR1 as MDHEN and CDR2 as SYDVKM. The CDR3 extends over 16 amino acids.

The receptor comes from a woman between 25 and 40 years old who had recovered from COVID-19. The gene calls are TRBV28 and TRBJ2-1; 8 bases are a match to TRBD1. Sequenced sample: PBMCs or T cells enriched from blood (not recorded which). Here the CDR3 reads CASSLGAGGSYNEQFF. The CDR3 DNA is TGTGCCAGCAGTTTAGGGGCAGGGGGCAGTTACAATGAGCAGTTCTTC.